These 15 T cell receptor beta chains came from one sample sequenced in a study of T cells in Graves' hyperthyroidism and ophthalmopathy. Researchers took RNA transcripts and amplified the TCR beta CDR3 regions from them. A first-round RT-PCR of the TCR CDR3 used the HTBI primer set. TCRdb reprocessed the multiplex PCR reads with MiXCR, giving one entry per CDR3 protein. The sample lists about 380,000 distinct CDR3 sequences; around 18% were seen once. The sequenced sample was blood. All receptors derive from a man younger than 30 with Graves' ophthalmopathy.

This clonotype occurred a few times. The rearrangement uses TRBV5-1 and TRBJ2-7; no firm D call. Germline V CDR1 and CDR2: SGHRS, YFSETQ. V was cut by 1 base and J by 2 bases, with 10 bases left in between. This CDR3 comprises 14 residues. The CDR3 sequence: CASSLSYSTYEQYF. The DNA of the CDR3 is TGCGCCAGCAGCTTGAGTTACTCAACCTACGAGCAGTACTTC.

In its sample, this clonotype was seen a few times. The gene calls are TRBV20-1 and TRBJ2-1; no firm D call. Trimming left V 2 bases short and J 5 bases short, with 7 bases between. The germline CDR1 and CDR2 sequences are DFQATT and SNEGSKA (reference sequence). The length of the CDR3 is 12 residues. The CDR3 bases are TGCAGTGCTAGAAGGTGGGACAATGAGCAGTTCTTC. This codes for CSARRWDNEQFF.

In this sample, this clonotype turned up a few times. CDR3 nucleotides: TGCAGCGTGGACAAGAACTATGGCTACACCTTC. Encoded protein: CSVDKNYGYTF. The V and J genes are TRBV29-1 and TRBJ1-2, with a possible D match to TRBD1 (5 bases). This CDR3 comprises 11 residues. Germline CDR1 and CDR2: SQVTM and ANQGSEA. Trimming stripped 6 bases from V and 2 bases from J, with 7 bases between.

This clonotype has only a few counts. The CDR3 DNA sequence: TGTGCCAGCAGCCCCCCGGGACAGGGAGTATATGAGCAGTTCTTC. As protein: CASSPPGQGVYEQFF. The chain couples TRBV9 to TRBJ2-1, with 9 nucleotides matching TRBD1. CDR1 is SGDLS, CDR2 YYNGEE, per germline. With 4 bases clipped from V and 8 bases from J, the junction kept 10 bases outside the gene matches. The CDR3 is 15 amino acids.

This rearrangement joins TRBV12-3 or TRBV12-4 to TRBJ1-2; 9 bases agree with TRBD1. Trimming removed 8 bases from V and 7 bases from J; junction bases left unmatched: 17. The CDR3 totals 16 residues. The CDR3 DNA sequence: TGTGCCAGCGATTCCCGGGACAGGGTGGGGGCTCTTGGCTACACCTTC. The encoded protein is CASDSRDRVGALGYTF.

This clonotype appeared many times. This rearrangement joins TRBV6-1 to TRBJ2-3; D gene unclear. The CDR3 is 13 amino acids. Germline CDR1 reads MNHNS; CDR2 reads SASEGT. Trimming left V 2 bases short and J 6 bases short, with 9 bases between. The CDR3 DNA is TGTGCCAGCAGTGAACCCCAGCTGGATACGCAGTATTTT. Its translation: CASSEPQLDTQYF.

This clonotype occurred many times. The chain recombines TRBV25-1 with TRBJ2-7; D could derive from TRBD1 or TRBD2 (6 bases each). Trimming pared 5 bases from V and 0 bases from J, leaving 38 bases between. The CDR3 has 23 residues. Germline CDR1 reads MGHDK; CDR2 reads SYGVNS. CDR3 sequence: CASSIRWGAAPQRETPSSYEQYF. CDR3 sequence (DNA): TGTGCCAGCAGTATCAGGTGGGGGGCGGCCCCTCAGAGGGAAACGCCATCCTCCTACGAGCAGTACTTC.

This clonotype has ten or more counts. The chain is built from TRBV6-2 or TRBV6-3 and TRBJ1-2; D remains unclear. CDR1 is MNHEY, CDR2 SVGEGT, per germline. This CDR3 is 14 amino acids long. V was cut by 5 bases and J by 12 bases, with 22 bases left in between. The CDR3 DNA is TGTGCCAGCAGTAACGGGAGGCAGCGTTATCGTAACACCTTC. It translates to CASSNGRQRYRNTF.

This clonotype was seen ten or more times. The V and J genes are TRBV12-3 or TRBV12-4 and TRBJ2-3; 7 bases line up with TRBD1. The CDR3 extends over 15 amino acids. J gave up 2 bases and V 4 bases, and 6 bases lay outside the gene matches. The CDR3 protein is CASSSAGGPTDTQYF. CDR3 sequence (DNA): TGTGCCAGCAGTTCCGCAGGGGGACCCACAGATACGCAGTATTTT.

This clonotype was observed a handful of times. The chain has TRBV6-1 and TRBJ1-2; 10 nucleotides agree with TRBD1. The length of the CDR3 is 16 residues. From germline, CDR1 is MNHNS and CDR2 SASEGT. The V segment lost 6 bases and the J segment 5 bases; nucleotides outside the gene matches: 12. This chain's CDR3 is CASSPGTGDLEYGYTF. CDR3 bases: TGTGCCAGCAGCCCCGGGACAGGGGATCTGGAGTATGGCTACACCTTC.

This clonotype was seen a few times. The genes are TRBV9 and TRBJ2-1; D uncertain. The V end lost 4 bases, the J end lost 1 base, and 12 bases lay between the germline ends. Germline values: CDR1 SGDLS, CDR2 YYNGEE. The CDR3 is made up of 15 amino acids. This chain's CDR3 is CASSQDQVSYNEQFF. CDR3 DNA: TGTGCCAGCAGCCAGGACCAGGTTTCCTACAATGAGCAGTTCTTC.

This clonotype was recorded at least ten times. The chain joins TRBV6-1 to TRBJ2-5, with 9 bases aligning to TRBD2. Germline lookup yields CDR1 MNHNS and CDR2 SASEGT. Unmatched junction bases numbered 15, after V lost 8 bases and J lost 5 bases. The CDR3 has 16 amino acids. The CDR3 nucleotides read TGTGCCAGCTTTGCCCAGCGGGGGGTCCGAGGGGAGACCCAGTACTTC. Encoded protein: CASFAQRGVRGETQYF.

This clonotype has only a few counts. CDR3 nucleotides: TGTGCCAGCAGCTTGAGGACTAGCGCTTACGAGCAGTACTTC. Protein product: CASSLRTSAYEQYF. The chain is built from TRBV5-6 and TRBJ2-7; 9 nucleotides align to TRBD2. Germline V gene data show CDR1 as SGHDT and CDR2 as YYEEEE. This CDR3 contains 14 residues. The J segment lost 4 bases and the V segment lost 1 base, leaving 3 bases of the junction unmatched.

This clonotype occurred many times. J is TRBJ2-5 and V is TRBV13; D is perhaps TRBD1 (6 bases). CDR1 is PRHDT, CDR2 FYEKMQ, per germline (reference sequence). This CDR3 has 14 residues. Deletions cut 1 base from V and 6 bases from J, with 12 bases between. CDR3 sequence (DNA): TGTGCCAGCAGCTTAGTGCAGGGGCGGCAGACCCAGTACTTC. Amino acid sequence: CASSLVQGRQTQYF.

This clonotype was seen only a few times. The chain has TRBV7-6 and TRBJ2-7; no firm D call. Per germline, CDR1 SGHVS and CDR2 FNYEAQ. The CDR3 consists of 13 residues. V was cut by 5 bases and J by 5 bases, with 13 bases left in between. The CDR3 loop reads CASSIGPKDEQYF. The CDR3 region has the DNA TGTGCCAGCAGCATTGGTCCAAAGGACGAGCAGTACTTC.